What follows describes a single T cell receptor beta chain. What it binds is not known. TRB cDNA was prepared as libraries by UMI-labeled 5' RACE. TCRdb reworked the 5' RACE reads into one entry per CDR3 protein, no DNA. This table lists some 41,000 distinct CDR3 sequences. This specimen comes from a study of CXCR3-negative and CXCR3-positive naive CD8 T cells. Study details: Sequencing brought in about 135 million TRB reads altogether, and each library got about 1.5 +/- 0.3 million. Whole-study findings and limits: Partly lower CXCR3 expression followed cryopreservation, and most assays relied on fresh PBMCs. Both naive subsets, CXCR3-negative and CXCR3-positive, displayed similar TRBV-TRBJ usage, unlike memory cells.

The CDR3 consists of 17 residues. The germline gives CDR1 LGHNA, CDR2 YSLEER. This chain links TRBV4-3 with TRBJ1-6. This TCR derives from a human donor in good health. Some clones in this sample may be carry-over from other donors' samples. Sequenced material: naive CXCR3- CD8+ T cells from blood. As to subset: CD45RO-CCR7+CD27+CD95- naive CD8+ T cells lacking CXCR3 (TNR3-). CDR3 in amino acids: CASSQATTGLLNSPLHF.